This T cell receptor beta chain derives from a study of T cell repertoires in cytomegalovirus infection. Study-level background: TCR beta signatures that were public indicated CMV infection and matching HLA type.

TCRdb re-called the reads with MiXCR, one entry per CDR3 protein. The sample includes fewer than 300,000 distinct CDR3 sequences, roughly a quarter of them seen just once. Whole-study results and caveats: Dominating the ex vivo response were TCR beta clonotypes that were CMV-specific and HLA-C-restricted.

On this clonotype itself: What it binds is not known. A read error may account for a junction end that differs from germline.

Germline CDR1 and CDR2: SSHAT and FNYEAQ (reference sequence). The CDR3 consists of 16 residues. Specimen: PBMCs. This TCR came from a human donor in good health (CMV status not recorded). Some clones in this sample may be carry-over from other donors' samples. This rearrangement joins TRBV7-7 to TRBJ2-4; D is undetermined. The CDR3 sequence: CASSLEDGPAKNIQYF. Here the CDR3 DNA reads TGTGCTAGCAGCTTAGAGGACGGGCCGGCCAAAAACATTCAGTACTTC.